The entry below gives a single TCR beta chain sequence along with its context. The data were taken from a study of blood T cell repertoires in COVID-19. Study context: Sources were T cells, B-cell-depleted T cells, or PBMCs; the material itself was cDNA or gDNA.

Original analysis: Researchers report that nucleated cell counts were estimated from reference gene primer amplification. Profiling relied on immunoSEQ multiplex PCR, and the TCRdb table lists in-frame clones only, not all of them. V, J and clone size reflect that table, while D and trimming were determined from the DNA. There are about 310,000 clones in the sample; about nine tenths occur only once, and 1% lies in the top ten. The sample was peripheral blood. This clonotype was obtained from a man over 45 with active or convalescent COVID-19.

The CDR3 loop reads CASSLGTSGSEQFF. For the CDR3, the DNA is TGTGCCAGCAGCCTAGGGACTAGCGGGAGTGAGCAGTTCTTC. V usage is TRBV7-8 and J usage is TRBJ2-1; 14 bases align to TRBD2. The CDR3 is made up of 14 amino acids. The trim removed 5 bases at V and 9 bases at J, leaving 3 bases unmatched. Germline loops: CDR1 SGHVS, CDR2 FQNEAQ.